The rows below give T cell receptor beta chains drawn from one sample of a study of CD8 T cells in Susac syndrome. TCRdb used MiXCR to reprocess the immunoSEQ multiplex PCR reads, holding one entry per CDR3 protein. The sample holds 100,000 to 150,000 distinct CDR3 sequences; around 94% are singletons and the top ten take 0.087%. Source material: CD4+ T cells from PBMCs. The receptors were sampled from a human donor in good health. Each CDR3 is given with its conserved first and last residue. Fields, in order: clone size, J gene, D gene, V gene, CDR3 length, CDR3 protein, CDR3 DNA. The D gene is left open where the match is weak. Clone size is stated in some rows and not others, as once, few, many or a class when expanded.

abundance: -
j_gene: TRBJ2-2
d_gene: TRBD1
v_gene: TRBV7-8
len: 14
CDR3aa: CASSLRQGPGELFF
CDR3nt: TGTGCCAGCAGCTTAAGACAGGGCCCCGGGGAGCTGTTTTTT

abundance: -
j_gene: TRBJ1-2
d_gene: -
v_gene: TRBV7-2
len: 16
CDR3aa: CASSFGPRAGNYGYTF
CDR3nt: TGTGCCAGCAGCTTCGGCCCTCGGGCGGGGAACTATGGCTACACCTTC

abundance: -
j_gene: TRBJ2-6
d_gene: -
v_gene: TRBV4-1
len: 19
CDR3aa: CASSQPRGASVSGANVLTF
CDR3nt: TGCGCCAGCAGCCAACCCCGAGGAGCATCTGTCTCTGGGGCCAACGTCCTGACTTTC

abundance: -
j_gene: TRBJ1-3
d_gene: -
v_gene: TRBV20-1
len: 13
CDR3aa: CSANVLSGNTIYF
CDR3nt: TGCAGTGCTAATGTTCTCTCTGGAAACACCATATATTTT

abundance: -
j_gene: TRBJ2-1
d_gene: TRBD1
v_gene: TRBV5-4
len: 14
CDR3aa: CASSLGQDYNEQFF
CDR3nt: TGTGCCAGCAGCCTGGGACAGGATTACAATGAGCAGTTCTTC

abundance: -
j_gene: TRBJ2-1
d_gene: TRBD1
v_gene: TRBV20-1
len: 12
CDR3aa: CSAPTGGNEQFF
CDR3nt: TGCAGTGCTCCGACAGGGGGCAATGAGCAGTTCTTC

abundance: -
j_gene: TRBJ1-5
d_gene: -
v_gene: TRBV29-1
len: 12
CDR3aa: CSVSDSNQPQHF
CDR3nt: TGCAGCGTCTCGGACAGTAATCAGCCCCAGCATTTT

abundance: few
j_gene: TRBJ2-7
d_gene: TRBD1
v_gene: TRBV18
len: 14
CDR3aa: CASSPGDSSYEQYF
CDR3nt: TGTGCCAGCTCACCTGGGGACAGCTCCTACGAGCAGTACTTC

abundance: -
j_gene: TRBJ2-1
d_gene: TRBD1
v_gene: TRBV29-1
len: 12
CDR3aa: CSVEGTGSEQFF
CDR3nt: TGCAGCGTTGAGGGGACAGGGAGTGAGCAGTTCTTC

abundance: -
j_gene: TRBJ2-5
d_gene: -
v_gene: TRBV10-3
len: 14
CDR3aa: CAISAETFQETQYF
CDR3nt: TGTGCCATCAGTGCTGAGACATTCCAAGAGACCCAGTACTTC

abundance: -
j_gene: TRBJ1-4
d_gene: -
v_gene: TRBV5-1
len: 15
CDR3aa: CASSLDRQGGEKLFF
CDR3nt: TGCGCCAGCAGCTTGGATCGGCAGGGCGGTGAAAAACTGTTTTTT

abundance: -
j_gene: TRBJ2-1
d_gene: -
v_gene: TRBV11-2
len: 15
CDR3aa: CASSLDLGAVNEQFF
CDR3nt: TGTGCCAGCAGCTTAGATCTCGGGGCGGTCAATGAGCAGTTCTTC

abundance: -
j_gene: TRBJ1-1
d_gene: -
v_gene: TRBV6-2/TRBV6-3
len: 14
CDR3aa: CASSYSTTSGGAFF
CDR3nt: TGTGCCAGCAGTTACTCGACAACGTCGGGTGGAGCTTTCTTT

abundance: -
j_gene: TRBJ2-2
d_gene: TRBD2
v_gene: TRBV19
len: 16
CDR3aa: CASSIGGLGYTGELFF
CDR3nt: TGTGCCAGTAGTATAGGGGGACTAGGGTACACCGGGGAGCTGTTTTTT

abundance: -
j_gene: TRBJ2-7
d_gene: -
v_gene: TRBV12-3/TRBV12-4
len: 13
CDR3aa: CASSLAKAYEQYF
CDR3nt: TGTGCCAGCAGTTTGGCGAAAGCCTACGAGCAGTACTTC

abundance: -
j_gene: TRBJ2-5
d_gene: -
v_gene: TRBV29-1
len: 16
CDR3aa: CSVEDPEGVAQETQYF
CDR3nt: TGCAGCGTTGAAGACCCCGAAGGGGTGGCCCAAGAGACCCAGTACTTC

abundance: -
j_gene: TRBJ2-7
d_gene: -
v_gene: TRBV11-2
len: 14
CDR3aa: CASSSTAGDYEQYF
CDR3nt: TGTGCCAGCAGCTCCACCGCCGGAGACTACGAGCAGTACTTC

abundance: -
j_gene: TRBJ2-5
d_gene: TRBD2
v_gene: TRBV3-1
len: 16
CDR3aa: CASRAGETAPWETQYF
CDR3nt: TGTGCCAGCAGAGCGGGGGAGACCGCCCCTTGGGAGACCCAGTACTTC

abundance: once
j_gene: TRBJ2-7
d_gene: -
v_gene: TRBV19
len: 13
CDR3aa: CASSGQGRYEQYF
CDR3nt: TGTGCCAGTAGTGGGCAGGGTCGCTACGAGCAGTACTTC

abundance: -
j_gene: TRBJ1-2
d_gene: -
v_gene: TRBV30
len: 13
CDR3aa: CAWSVTGSDGYTF
CDR3nt: TGTGCCTGGAGTGTAACGGGATCGGATGGCTACACCTTC

abundance: -
j_gene: TRBJ2-5
d_gene: -
v_gene: TRBV20-1
len: 15
CDR3aa: CSARDLGGQRETQYF
CDR3nt: TGCAGTGCTAGAGATCTGGGGGGCCAGAGAGAGACCCAGTACTTC

abundance: -
j_gene: TRBJ2-1
d_gene: TRBD1
v_gene: TRBV7-2
len: 14
CDR3aa: CASSPGQVFNEQFF
CDR3nt: TGTGCCAGCAGCCCAGGACAGGTTTTCAATGAGCAGTTCTTC

abundance: -
j_gene: TRBJ2-2
d_gene: -
v_gene: TRBV29-1
len: 16
CDR3aa: CSVDFYREQNTGELFF
CDR3nt: TGCAGCGTTGATTTTTACAGGGAACAGAACACCGGGGAGCTGTTTTTT

abundance: -
j_gene: TRBJ1-1
d_gene: TRBD1
v_gene: TRBV2
len: 15
CDR3aa: CASSVSQGAQTEAFF
CDR3nt: TGTGCCAGCAGTGTGTCGCAGGGGGCGCAAACTGAAGCTTTCTTT

abundance: -
j_gene: TRBJ2-5
d_gene: -
v_gene: TRBV5-1
len: 14
CDR3aa: CASSPRRNQEAQYF
CDR3nt: TGCGCCAGCAGCCCCCGGCGGAACCAAGAGGCCCAGTACTTC

abundance: -
j_gene: TRBJ1-5
d_gene: -
v_gene: TRBV7-9
len: 12
CDR3aa: CASSGGERPQHF
CDR3nt: TGTGCCAGCAGCGGGGGGGAGAGGCCCCAGCATTTT

abundance: -
j_gene: TRBJ2-7
d_gene: -
v_gene: TRBV12-3/TRBV12-4
len: 14
CDR3aa: CASSLAERTYEQYF
CDR3nt: TGTGCCAGCAGTTTAGCGGAGAGAACCTACGAGCAGTACTTC

abundance: once
j_gene: TRBJ2-1
d_gene: TRBD1
v_gene: TRBV4-1
len: 15
CDR3aa: CASSQEAHRGNEQFF
CDR3nt: TGCGCCAGCAGCCAAGAGGCCCACAGGGGCAATGAGCAGTTCTTC

abundance: -
j_gene: TRBJ2-7
d_gene: -
v_gene: TRBV2
len: 12
CDR3aa: CASSGSGYEQYF
CDR3nt: TGTGCCAGCAGCGGTAGCGGCTACGAGCAGTACTTC

abundance: -
j_gene: TRBJ1-2
d_gene: TRBD1
v_gene: TRBV18
len: 15
CDR3aa: CASSTQDREVEGYTF
CDR3nt: TGTGCCAGCTCGACACAGGACAGGGAAGTGGAGGGCTACACCTTC

abundance: -
j_gene: TRBJ2-3
d_gene: -
v_gene: TRBV7-9
len: 14
CDR3aa: CASSLGPSPDTQYF
CDR3nt: TGTGCCAGCAGCTTAGGGCCTTCCCCAGATACGCAGTATTTT

abundance: -
j_gene: TRBJ2-5
d_gene: -
v_gene: TRBV14
len: 14
CDR3aa: CASSQLTSVETQYF
CDR3nt: TGTGCCAGCAGCCAACTTACTAGTGTGGAGACCCAGTACTTC

abundance: -
j_gene: TRBJ2-6
d_gene: -
v_gene: TRBV5-5
len: 14
CDR3aa: CASLASSGANVLTF
CDR3nt: TGTGCCAGCCTCGCCAGCTCTGGGGCCAACGTCCTGACTTTC

abundance: -
j_gene: TRBJ2-1
d_gene: TRBD2
v_gene: TRBV7-8
len: 14
CDR3aa: CASSPRSGSYEQFF
CDR3nt: TGTGCCAGCAGCCCCCGTAGCGGGAGCTATGAGCAGTTCTTC

abundance: -
j_gene: TRBJ1-1
d_gene: TRBD1
v_gene: TRBV11-2
len: 17
CDR3aa: CASSSGQGAPRGAEAFF
CDR3nt: TGTGCCAGCAGCTCCGGACAGGGGGCGCCCCGGGGGGCTGAAGCTTTCTTT

abundance: -
j_gene: TRBJ1-5
d_gene: -
v_gene: TRBV7-2
len: 15
CDR3aa: CASSPSSGRNQPQHF
CDR3nt: TGTGCCAGCAGCCCCAGTTCTGGGAGAAATCAGCCCCAGCATTTT

abundance: -
j_gene: TRBJ2-3
d_gene: -
v_gene: TRBV12-3/TRBV12-4
len: 13
CDR3aa: CASSPDAGDTQYF
CDR3nt: TGTGCCAGCAGTCCGGACGCAGGAGATACGCAGTATTTT

abundance: -
j_gene: TRBJ1-6
d_gene: -
v_gene: TRBV20-1
len: 12
CDR3aa: CSAREAHSPLHF
CDR3nt: TGCAGTGCTAGAGAGGCGCATTCACCCCTCCACTTT

abundance: -
j_gene: TRBJ1-5
d_gene: -
v_gene: TRBV12-3/TRBV12-4
len: 16
CDR3aa: CASSLRHLGGNQPQHF
CDR3nt: TGTGCCAGCAGTCTACGACATTTGGGTGGCAATCAGCCCCAGCATTTT

abundance: -
j_gene: TRBJ2-1
d_gene: -
v_gene: TRBV5-1
len: 12
CDR3aa: CASSPTSGEQFF
CDR3nt: TGCGCCAGCAGCCCTACAAGCGGTGAGCAGTTCTTC

abundance: -
j_gene: TRBJ2-7
d_gene: TRBD1
v_gene: TRBV29-1
len: 12
CDR3aa: CSVRGQGYEQYF
CDR3nt: TGCAGCGTCCGGGGACAGGGCTACGAGCAGTACTTC

abundance: -
j_gene: TRBJ2-7
d_gene: -
v_gene: TRBV5-1
len: 13
CDR3aa: CASSLGAEYEQYF
CDR3nt: TGCGCCAGCAGCTTGGGGGCGGAGTACGAGCAGTACTTC

abundance: -
j_gene: TRBJ2-1
d_gene: -
v_gene: TRBV19
len: 12
CDR3aa: CASSMWYNEQFF
CDR3nt: TGTGCCAGTAGTATGTGGTACAATGAGCAGTTCTTC

abundance: -
j_gene: TRBJ2-6
d_gene: TRBD1
v_gene: TRBV10-1
len: 18
CDR3aa: CASSESEQGLSGANVLTF
CDR3nt: TGCGCCAGCAGTGAGTCGGAACAGGGGCTCTCTGGGGCCAACGTCCTGACTTTC

abundance: -
j_gene: TRBJ2-1
d_gene: -
v_gene: TRBV25-1
len: 17
CDR3aa: CASSEYPDPSSYNEQFF
CDR3nt: TGTGCCAGCAGTGAATACCCGGATCCCAGCTCCTACAATGAGCAGTTCTTC

abundance: -
j_gene: TRBJ1-1
d_gene: -
v_gene: TRBV2
len: 13
CDR3aa: CASSTRGTAEAFF
CDR3nt: TGTGCCAGCAGTACAAGGGGGACCGCTGAAGCTTTCTTT

abundance: -
j_gene: TRBJ2-7
d_gene: TRBD2
v_gene: TRBV7-2
len: 16
CDR3aa: CATSFGREAMPYEQYF
CDR3nt: TGTGCCACCAGCTTCGGGCGGGAGGCTATGCCCTACGAGCAGTACTTC

abundance: -
j_gene: TRBJ1-5
d_gene: -
v_gene: TRBV6-5
len: 12
CDR3aa: CASRTGNQPQHF
CDR3nt: TGTGCCAGCAGAACGGGCAATCAGCCCCAGCATTTT

abundance: -
j_gene: TRBJ2-3
d_gene: -
v_gene: TRBV29-1
len: 12
CDR3aa: CSVQGPTDTQYF
CDR3nt: TGCAGCGTCCAGGGGCCGACAGATACGCAGTATTTT

abundance: few
j_gene: TRBJ1-1
d_gene: -
v_gene: TRBV29-1
len: 12
CDR3aa: CSVGGMNTEAFF
CDR3nt: TGCAGCGTTGGTGGGATGAACACTGAAGCTTTCTTT

abundance: -
j_gene: TRBJ2-2
d_gene: -
v_gene: TRBV5-1
len: 15
CDR3aa: CASSLRAAVTGELFF
CDR3nt: TGCGCCAGCAGCTTGCGGGCAGCTGTGACCGGGGAGCTGTTTTTT

abundance: -
j_gene: TRBJ1-1
d_gene: -
v_gene: TRBV18
len: 14
CDR3aa: CASSPSPGDAEAFF
CDR3nt: TGTGCCAGCTCACCCTCCCCAGGGGACGCTGAAGCTTTCTTT

abundance: -
j_gene: TRBJ2-5
d_gene: TRBD2
v_gene: TRBV5-4
len: 14
CDR3aa: CASSLALAEETQYF
CDR3nt: TGTGCCAGCAGCTTGGCTCTAGCGGAAGAGACCCAGTACTTC

abundance: -
j_gene: TRBJ1-5
d_gene: TRBD1
v_gene: TRBV7-9
len: 15
CDR3aa: CASSQLGTAGGPQHF
CDR3nt: TGTGCCAGCAGCCAATTAGGGACAGCAGGAGGGCCCCAGCATTTT